Each of the 28 T cell receptor beta chains below was sequenced from the same sample in a study of OX40 agonist ivuxolimab in advanced cancers. Sequenced by immunoSEQ multiplex PCR; TCRdb stores in-frame clones only, minus some. The sample has about 66,000 clones, more than 65% seen once; the top ten hold about 4.5%. The sample consisted of CD4+ or CD8+ T cells sorted from blood, taken in a trial of the OX40 agonist ivuxolimab. The receptors shown here come from an adult with an advanced solid tumor such as melanoma, head and neck, liver or kidney cancer.

This chain joins TRBV7-9 and TRBJ2-4; D is possibly TRBD1 (7 bases). This CDR3 region has 18 residues. Looked up from germline, CDR1 is SEHNR and CDR2 is FQNEAQ (reference sequence). The V and J ends lost 2 bases and 2 bases respectively, with 19 bases between them. The CDR3 region has the DNA TGTGCCAGCAGCTTATCAGGGGGGACTGCCACTACCAAAAACATTCAGTACTTC. Protein product: CASSLSGGTATTKNIQYF.

This clone has a single count. The rearrangement joins TRBV5-6 to TRBJ2-3; 9 bases fit TRBD2. Germline values: CDR1 SGHDT, CDR2 YYEEEE. V shed 1 base and J 5 bases; nucleotides not matched to a gene: 8. The CDR3 spans 16 residues. For the CDR3, the DNA is TGTGCCAGCAGCTTGAAGGGCGGGGGGGCAATAGATACGCAGTATTTT. This translates into CASSLKGGGAIDTQYF.

This chain uses TRBV11-2 with TRBJ2-5; D is ambiguous. The CDR3 runs to 13 residues. Per germline, CDR1 SGHAT and CDR2 FQNNGV. V dropped 7 bases and J dropped 3 bases, with 12 bases sitting between them. As DNA, the CDR3 is TGTGCCAGCAACAATCGGGCAGAAGAGACCCAGTACTTC. Translating gives CASNNRAEETQYF.

V and J are TRBV5-1 and TRBJ2-1; a possible D gene is TRBD2 (6 bases). Trimming took 0 bases from V and 7 from J, leaving 20 bases between them. Germline V CDR1 and CDR2: SGHRS, YFSETQ. The CDR3 length is 17 residues. This CDR3 reads CASSLDLTSRNRNEQFF. Here the CDR3 DNA reads TGCGCCAGCAGCTTGGACCTAACTAGCCGGAACAGGAATGAGCAGTTCTTC. Combining the CDR3 with reference TRBV5-1 and TRBJ2-1 gives the whole variable domain KAGVTQTPRYLIKTRGQQVTLSCSPISGHRSVSWYQQTPGQGLQFLFEYFSETQRNKGNFPGRFSGRQFSNSRSEMNVSTLELGDSALYLCASSLDLTSRNRNEQFFGPGTRLTVL.

The chain joins TRBV7-2 to TRBJ1-5; 9 bases map to TRBD1. V trimming: 5 bases; J trimming: 7 bases; junction bases outside the gene matches: 12. From germline, CDR1 is SGHTA and CDR2 FQGNSA. This CDR3 has 16 amino acids. The CDR3: CASSPNLGQGRQPQHF. CDR3 bases: TGTGCCAGCAGCCCTAACCTTGGACAGGGGCGGCAGCCCCAGCATTTT. Using reference TRBV7-2 and TRBJ1-5 for the parts outside the CDR3, the full variable domain is GAGVSQSPSNKVTEKGKDVELRCDPISGHTALYWYRQSLGQGLEFLIYFQGNSAPDKSGLPSDRFSAERTGGSVSTLTIQRTQQEDSAVYLCASSPNLGQGRQPQHFGDGTRLSIL.

The chain employs TRBV5-1 and TRBJ2-2; no definite D call. Germline-derived CDR1 and CDR2 are SGHRS and YFSETQ. The V end was cut by 0 bases, the J end by 2 bases, with 8 bases between. The CDR3 runs 15 residues. The CDR3 region has the DNA TGCGCCAGCAGCTTGGGGTCAGCTAACACCGGGGAGCTGTTTTTT. This codes for CASSLGSANTGELFF.

The rearrangement joins TRBV5-4 to TRBJ2-3, with TRBD2 matching 9 bases. Per germline, CDR1 SGHNT and CDR2 YYREEE (reference sequence). The CDR3 has 15 amino acids. J lost 4 bases, V lost 4 bases, and 7 bases had no gene match. The CDR3 DNA reads as TGTGCCAGCAGCCTTCCGGGACTAGCTTCAGATACGCAGTATTTT. It is translated as CASSLPGLASDTQYF. Together with reference TRBV5-4 and TRBJ2-3, the CDR3 gives the full variable domain: ETGVTQSPTHLIKTRGQQVTLRCSSQSGHNTVSWYQQALGQGPQFIFQYYREEENGRGNFPPRFSGLQFPNYSSELNVNALELDDSALYLCASSLPGLASDTQYFGPGTRLTVL.

V usage is TRBV5-1 and J usage is TRBJ1-4; tentatively, D is TRBD1 (6 bases). V was trimmed by 4 bases and J by 3 bases, leaving 19 bases between them. Germline values: CDR1 SGHRS, CDR2 YFSETQ. CDR3 length equals 17 residues. This chain's CDR3 is CASSPEGGGPPNEKLFF. The CDR3 DNA follows: TGCGCCAGCAGCCCGGAGGGGGGCGGGCCTCCTAATGAAAAACTGTTTTTT.

The chain uses TRBV27 and TRBJ2-6; D not resolved. CDR1 is MNHEY, CDR2 SMNVEV, per germline (reference sequence). V lost 7 bases and J 0 bases, leaving 13 bases between the germline ends. The CDR3 contains 16 residues. For the CDR3, the DNA is TGTGCCAGCACATTTTCAGTCCCCTCTGGGGCCAACGTCCTGACTTTC. Translation: CASTFSVPSGANVLTF.

This sequence joins TRBV5-1 and TRBJ1-2; the D is unclear. CDR1 SGHRS and CDR2 YFSETQ come from the germline V gene. The ends were cut back, 0 bases at V and 8 bases at J, with 8 bases in the middle. This CDR3 is built from 12 residues. The CDR3 spells CASSLELEGYTF. For the CDR3, the DNA is TGCGCCAGCAGCTTGGAACTGGAGGGCTACACCTTC.

This chain's CDR3 is CASSLDPGSYEQYF. The CDR3 nucleotides are TGCGCCAGCAGCTTGGATCCGGGATCCTACGAGCAGTACTTC. V gene TRBV5-1 combines with J gene TRBJ2-7; TRBD2 is a possible D gene (5 bases). The CDR3 extends over 14 amino acids. In germline, CDR1 is SGHRS, CDR2 YFSETQ. Trimming removed 0 bases from V and 1 base from J, with 8 bases in between.

The chain links TRBV19 to TRBJ2-5; 14 nucleotides align to TRBD2. V lost 5 bases to trimming and J lost 2 bases; unmatched junction nucleotides: 4. CDR3 length: 16 residues. The germline gives CDR1 LNHDA, CDR2 SQIVND (reference sequence). CDR3 sequence reads: CASSLGLAGGQETQYF. CDR3 DNA sequence: TGTGCCAGTAGTCTAGGACTAGCGGGGGGTCAAGAGACCCAGTACTTC.

This clone turned up a few times. This chain joins TRBV19 and TRBJ2-7; 7 nucleotides agree with TRBD1. Germline trimming cut 7 bases from V and 5 bases from J; bases unmatched to any gene: 8. The CDR3 covers 13 residues. Germline CDR1 reads LNHDA; CDR2 reads SQIVND (reference sequence). The CDR3 nucleotides are TGTGCCAGTACCGGACAGGCCGGCGACGAGCAGTACTTC. This sequence encodes CASTGQAGDEQYF.

The J gene is TRBJ1-2, the V gene TRBV29-1; no definite D call. Trimming cost V 3 bases and J 4 bases, with 6 bases left between them. The CDR3 has 11 amino acids. In germline, CDR1 is SQVTM, CDR2 ANQGSEA. Here the CDR3 reads CSVDPGYGYTF. The DNA for the CDR3 is TGCAGCGTTGACCCGGGCTATGGCTACACCTTC. The variable domain in full, with the rest retrieved from reference TRBV29-1 and TRBJ1-2, is SAVISQKPSRDICQRGTSLTIQCQVDSQVTMMFWYRQQPGQSLTLIATANQGSEATYESGFVIDKFPISRPNLTFSTLTVSNMSPEDSSIYLCSVDPGYGYTFGSGTRLTVV.

This chain connects TRBV27 to TRBJ2-3, with D maybe TRBD2 (6 bases). Trimming took 6 bases from V and 4 from J, leaving 17 bases between them. CDR1 is MNHEY, CDR2 SMNVEV, per germline (reference sequence). This CDR3 region has 15 residues. CDR3 region: CASRSLGRGPDTQYF. For the CDR3, the DNA is TGTGCCAGCAGATCCCTTGGGCGGGGACCAGATACGCAGTATTTT.

This clone showed up just once. This chain joins TRBV5-1 and TRBJ2-5; 9 nucleotides line up with TRBD1. There are 15 residues in the CDR3. After removal of 4 bases from V and 5 bases from J, the junction contained 9 bases not matched to a gene. Germline loops: CDR1 SGHRS, CDR2 YFSETQ. CDR3 coding DNA: TGCGCCAGCAGCCCGCGACAGGGGGGCCGGGAGACCCAGTACTTC. This sequence encodes CASSPRQGGRETQYF.

The J gene is TRBJ2-3, the V gene TRBV20-1; D unclear. V dropped 6 bases and J dropped 3 bases, with 7 bases sitting between them. Germline V gives CDR1 DFQATT, CDR2 SNEGSKA (reference sequence). CDR3 length: 11 amino acids. CDR3 sequence reads: CSAPRTDTQYF. DNA for the CDR3: TGCAGTGCCCCCCGAACAGATACGCAGTATTTT.

This clone has only one observation. CDR3 sequence reads: CASSFGSNTEAFF. As DNA, the CDR3 is TGTGCCAGCAGCTTCGGATCGAACACTGAAGCTTTCTTT. This chain links TRBV5-5 with TRBJ1-1, with no clear D. The V and J ends lost 2 bases and 1 base respectively, with 6 bases between them. The CDR3 consists of 13 residues. Germline CDR1 SGHKS, CDR2 YYEKEE (reference sequence).

The gene calls are TRBV6-5 and TRBJ1-1; the match to TRBD1 covers 8 bases. With V trimmed by 6 bases and J by 1 base, 7 bases remained unmatched. The germline gives CDR1 MNHEY, CDR2 SVGAGI. The CDR3 is 15 residues long. The CDR3 DNA follows: TGTGCCAGCAGGGACCAGGGGGCCCCGAACACTGAAGCTTTCTTT. Encoded protein: CASRDQGAPNTEAFF.

This chain joins TRBV7-9 and TRBJ1-2; the D gene is possibly TRBD1 (5 bases). The CDR3 covers 14 residues. V shed 0 bases and J shed 5 bases, with 10 bases lying between them. Looked up from germline, CDR1 is SEHNR and CDR2 is FQNEAQ (reference sequence). The CDR3: CASSLALGGYGYTF. CDR3 DNA: TGTGCCAGCAGCTTAGCGCTCGGGGGGTATGGCTACACCTTC.

This chain joins TRBV19 and TRBJ2-3; D gene unclear. Looked up from germline, CDR1 is LNHDA and CDR2 is SQIVND (reference sequence). This CDR3 region has 15 residues. The V end lost 3 bases, the J end lost 4 bases, and 14 bases lay between the germline ends. Here the CDR3 reads CASSMALIGPDTQYF. Here the CDR3 DNA reads TGTGCCAGTAGTATGGCCCTCATAGGGCCAGATACGCAGTATTTT.

The chain uses TRBV7-6 and TRBJ1-1; a possible D gene is TRBD1 (5 bases). This CDR3 has 15 amino acids. V was cut by 1 base and J by 5 bases, with 14 bases left in between. Germline V gene lookup returns CDR1 SGHVS and CDR2 FNYEAQ. The DNA for the CDR3 is TGTGCCAGCAGCTTAGGCGGGGAGGGGAGAACTGAAGCTTTCTTT. Protein product: CASSLGGEGRTEAFF.

CDR3 coding DNA: TGTGCCAGCAGCTCCAGTCCAACTAATGAAAAACTGTTTTTT. It translates to CASSSSPTNEKLFF. This sequence joins TRBV5-6 and TRBJ1-4; D call uncertain. This CDR3 contains 14 residues. V dropped 3 bases and J dropped 0 bases, with 6 bases sitting between them. The germline V gene encodes CDR1 SGHDT and CDR2 YYEEEE.

The V gene is TRBV6-6, the J gene TRBJ1-5; D gene ambiguous. Germline CDR1 and CDR2: MNHNY and SVGAGI (reference sequence). V dropped 0 bases and J dropped 1 base, with 10 bases sitting between them. The CDR3 length is 16 residues. The CDR3 is CASSYSSPDSNQPQHF. DNA of the CDR3: TGTGCCAGCAGTTACTCTTCGCCCGACAGCAATCAGCCCCAGCATTTT.

The chain links TRBV5-6 to TRBJ2-7; perhaps TRBD2 as D (5 bases). V gave up 3 bases and J gave up 2 bases, with 12 bases separating them. Germline CDR1 SGHDT, CDR2 YYEEEE. There are 14 residues in the CDR3. The CDR3 DNA reads TGTGCCAGCAGCTACACCGGGGTCCCCTACGAGCAGTACTTC. Encoded protein: CASSYTGVPYEQYF.

The chain links TRBV6-1 to TRBJ1-2; 11 bases are shared with TRBD1. Germline CDR1 MNHNS, CDR2 SASEGT. This CDR3 region has 14 residues. The V and J ends lost 0 bases and 8 bases, in that order; junction bases with no gene match: 2. In nucleotides, the CDR3 is TGTGCCAGCAGTGAAGCTGGGACAGGGGGAGGCTACACCTTC. It translates to CASSEAGTGGGYTF.

V gene TRBV9 combines with J gene TRBJ2-3, with D unresolved. The CDR3 covers 14 residues. The V and J ends lost 0 bases and 0 bases respectively, with 5 bases between them. CDR1 is SGDLS, CDR2 YYNGEE, per germline. The CDR3 spells CASSVEVSTDTQYF. In nucleotides, the CDR3 is TGTGCCAGCAGCGTAGAAGTTAGCACAGATACGCAGTATTTT.

This chain links TRBV6-5 with TRBJ2-5; 7 bases match TRBD1. After removal of 4 bases from V and 1 base from J, the junction contained 9 bases not matched to a gene. This CDR3 spans 16 amino acids. Germline CDR1 MNHEY, CDR2 SVGAGI. The DNA of the CDR3 is TGTGCCAGCAGTTTCTCCGGGACAGCCTCCCAAGAGACCCAGTACTTC. Its protein product is CASSFSGTASQETQYF.